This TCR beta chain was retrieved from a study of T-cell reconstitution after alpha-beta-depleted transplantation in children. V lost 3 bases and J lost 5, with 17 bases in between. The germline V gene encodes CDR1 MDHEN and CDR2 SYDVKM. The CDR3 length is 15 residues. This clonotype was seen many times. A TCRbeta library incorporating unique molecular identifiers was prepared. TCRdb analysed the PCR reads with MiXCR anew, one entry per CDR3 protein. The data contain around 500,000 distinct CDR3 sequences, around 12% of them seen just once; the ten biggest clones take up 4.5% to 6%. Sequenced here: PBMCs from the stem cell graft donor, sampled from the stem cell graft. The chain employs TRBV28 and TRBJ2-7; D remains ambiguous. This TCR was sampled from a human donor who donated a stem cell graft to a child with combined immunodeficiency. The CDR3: CASSLLQMETDEQYF. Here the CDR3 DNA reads TGTGCCAGCAGTTTGTTGCAGATGGAAACCGACGAGCAGTACTTC.